A single T cell receptor beta chain is shown here with its context. Its target is not known. These data are taken from a study of T cells after yellow fever vaccination. General observations from the study: Re-detected after boosting: most primary clones, 95% to 98% of CD4 and over 80% of CD8. Abundant clonotypes from the bulk population could get into FACS-sorted repertoires as contaminants.

V was clipped by 3 bases and J by 1 base, with 9 bases between them. Germline loops: CDR1 KGHSH, CDR2 LQKENI. CDR3 length equals 14 residues. It was through 5'RACE template switching that TCR cDNA was made, with a universal primer site and UMIs added. One entry per CDR3 protein, called by TCRdb with MiXCR from the 5' RACE reads. In the table there are hundreds of thousands of distinct CDR3 sequences, about 19% of which are singletons. The TCR was taken from a man aged 18-30 years who received the YFV17D yellow fever vaccine. Sample: PBMCs, taken before the yellow fever booster vaccination. This rearrangement joins TRBV18 to TRBJ2-5; a weak D match, TRBD1 (6 bases). The CDR3 nucleotides are TGTGCCAGCTCACCGTGGGACATCCAAGAGACCCAGTACTTC. It encodes CASSPWDIQETQYF.